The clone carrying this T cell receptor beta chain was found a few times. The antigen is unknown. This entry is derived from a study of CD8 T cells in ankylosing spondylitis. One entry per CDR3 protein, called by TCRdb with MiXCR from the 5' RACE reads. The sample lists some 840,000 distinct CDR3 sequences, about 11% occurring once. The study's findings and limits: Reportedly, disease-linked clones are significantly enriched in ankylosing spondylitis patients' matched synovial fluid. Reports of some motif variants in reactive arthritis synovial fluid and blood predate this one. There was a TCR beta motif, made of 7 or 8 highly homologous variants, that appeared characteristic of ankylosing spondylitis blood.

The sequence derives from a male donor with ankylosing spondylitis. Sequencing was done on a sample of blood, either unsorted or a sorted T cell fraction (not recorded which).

CDR3 nucleotide sequence: TGTGCCAGCAGTGATCCGGGGAAGCCCGAGCAGTACTTC. It yields the protein CASSDPGKPEQYF. The chain joins TRBV6-1 to TRBJ2-7, with D maybe TRBD2 (5 bases). The germline V and J ends were trimmed by 3 bases and 6 bases, with 12 bases remaining between them. This CDR3 is 13 amino acids long. Germline V gene sequence: CDR1 MNHNS, CDR2 SASEGT.